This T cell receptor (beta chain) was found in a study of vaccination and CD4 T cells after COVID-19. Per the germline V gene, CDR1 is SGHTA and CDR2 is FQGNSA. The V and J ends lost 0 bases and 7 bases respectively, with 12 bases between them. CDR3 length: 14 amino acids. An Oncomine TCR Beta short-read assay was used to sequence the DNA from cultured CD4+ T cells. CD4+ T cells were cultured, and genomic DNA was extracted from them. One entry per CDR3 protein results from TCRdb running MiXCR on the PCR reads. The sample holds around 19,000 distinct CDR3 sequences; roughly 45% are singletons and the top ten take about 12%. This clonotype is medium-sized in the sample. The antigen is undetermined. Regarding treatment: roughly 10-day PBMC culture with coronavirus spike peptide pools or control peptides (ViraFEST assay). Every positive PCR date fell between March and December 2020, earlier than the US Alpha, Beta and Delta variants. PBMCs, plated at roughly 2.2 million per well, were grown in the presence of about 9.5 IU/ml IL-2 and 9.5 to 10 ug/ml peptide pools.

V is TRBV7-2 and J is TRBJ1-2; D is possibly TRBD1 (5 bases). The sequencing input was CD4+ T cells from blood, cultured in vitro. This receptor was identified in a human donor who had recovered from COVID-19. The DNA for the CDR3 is TGTGCCAGCAGCTTAGCGTCAGGGAGGGGTGGCTACACCTTC. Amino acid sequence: CASSLASGRGGYTF. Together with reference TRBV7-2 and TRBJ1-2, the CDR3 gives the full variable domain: GAGVSQSPSNKVTEKGKDVELRCDPISGHTALYWYRQSLGQGLEFLIYFQGNSAPDKSGLPSDRFSAERTGGSVSTLTIQRTQQEDSAVYLCASSLASGRGGYTFGSGTRLTVV.